This T cell receptor beta chain was captured by sequencing in a study of technical replicates of blood from several donors. CDR1 SGHNT and CDR2 YYREEE come from the germline V gene (reference sequence). The CDR3 length is 15 residues. Germline trimming cut 4 bases from V and 0 bases from J; bases unmatched to any gene: 3. Produced via immunoSEQ multiplex PCR; TCRdb's table is partial and in-frame only. The sample holds some 83,000 clones; over 85% are singletons and the top ten take around 0.25%. The gene calls are TRBV5-4 and TRBJ2-3; TRBD2 agrees at 9 bases. The sequencing input was T cells isolated from PBMCs. This clonotype originated in a human donor in good health. The CDR3 loop reads CASSRGGASTDTQYF. The CDR3 nucleotides read TGTGCCAGCAGCCGCGGGGGGGCAAGCACAGATACGCAGTATTTT.